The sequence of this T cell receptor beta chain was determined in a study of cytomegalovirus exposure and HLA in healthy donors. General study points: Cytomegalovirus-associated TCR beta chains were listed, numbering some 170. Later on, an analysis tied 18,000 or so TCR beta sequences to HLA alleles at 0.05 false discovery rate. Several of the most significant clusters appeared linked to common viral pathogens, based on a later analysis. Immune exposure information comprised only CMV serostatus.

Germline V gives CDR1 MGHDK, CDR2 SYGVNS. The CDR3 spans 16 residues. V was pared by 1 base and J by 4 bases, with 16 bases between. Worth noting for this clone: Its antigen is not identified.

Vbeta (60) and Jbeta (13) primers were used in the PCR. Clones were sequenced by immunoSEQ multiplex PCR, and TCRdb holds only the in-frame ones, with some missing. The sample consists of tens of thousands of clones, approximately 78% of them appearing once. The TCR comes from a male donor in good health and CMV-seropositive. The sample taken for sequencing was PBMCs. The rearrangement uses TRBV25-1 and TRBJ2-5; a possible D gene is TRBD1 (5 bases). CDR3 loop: CASSEFLSGATETQYF. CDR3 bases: TGTGCCAGCAGTGAATTTTTGAGTGGGGCCACAGAGACCCAGTACTTC.